The clone carrying this T cell receptor (beta chain) was found a few times. Its antigen is currently unknown. The PCR employed 60 Vbeta primers together with 13 Jbeta primers. Assay: immunoSEQ multiplex PCR; the TCRdb copy retains only in-frame clones and omits some. The data contain fewer than 150,000 clones, 60% to 80% of them singletons. This sample stems from a study of cytomegalovirus exposure and HLA in healthy donors. Whole-study results and caveats: The Asian-associated ancestry cluster reportedly had fewer N-insertions than the roughly 670-donor mean in a later analysis. There was a cluster of highly shared sequence variants that was likely a sequencing artifact. TCR beta chain V- and J-gene trimming was linked, in a later analysis, to a missense variant in DCLRE1C.

CDR1 and CDR2 (germline): MNHNY, SVGAGI (reference sequence). V lost 2 bases and J lost 4, with 2 bases in between. This CDR3 spans 11 amino acids. This clonotype originated in a man aged 45 to 65 in good health and CMV-seropositive. Source material: PBMCs. The chain employs TRBV6-6 and TRBJ1-1; no firm D call. CDR3 nucleotide sequence: TGTGCCAGCAGTTACCGCACTGAAGCTTTCTTT. Protein: CASSYRTEAFF.